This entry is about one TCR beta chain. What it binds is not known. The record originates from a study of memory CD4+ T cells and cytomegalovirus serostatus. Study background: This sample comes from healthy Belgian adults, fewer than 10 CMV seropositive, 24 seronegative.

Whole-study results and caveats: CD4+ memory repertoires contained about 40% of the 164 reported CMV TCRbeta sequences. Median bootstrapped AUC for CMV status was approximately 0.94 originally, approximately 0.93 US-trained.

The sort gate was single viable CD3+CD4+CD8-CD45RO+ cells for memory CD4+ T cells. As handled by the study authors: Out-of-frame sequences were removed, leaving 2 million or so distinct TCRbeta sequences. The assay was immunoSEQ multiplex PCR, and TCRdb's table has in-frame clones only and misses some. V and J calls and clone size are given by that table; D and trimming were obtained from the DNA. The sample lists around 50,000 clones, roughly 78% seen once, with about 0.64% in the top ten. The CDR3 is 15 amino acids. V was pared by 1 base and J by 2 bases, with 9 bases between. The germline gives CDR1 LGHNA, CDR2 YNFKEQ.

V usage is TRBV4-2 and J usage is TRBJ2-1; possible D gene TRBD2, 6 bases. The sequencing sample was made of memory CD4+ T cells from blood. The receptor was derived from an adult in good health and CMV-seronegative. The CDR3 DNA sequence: TGTGCCAGCAGCCAAGCGGGACTCCCCTACAATGAGCAGTTCTTC. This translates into CASSQAGLPYNEQFF.